The 3 T cell receptor beta chains reported below all come from one sample, sequenced in a study of T cells in Graves' hyperthyroidism and ophthalmopathy. Researchers amplified the TCR beta CDR3 regions from RNA transcripts. The HTBI primer set was used in a first-round RT-PCR of the TCR CDR3. MiXCR, applied by TCRdb to the multiplex PCR reads, yields one record per CDR3 protein. The sample shows around 270,000 distinct CDR3 sequences, approximately 18% of them seen only once. The sample was blood. Source of these receptors: a man aged 50 to 59 with Graves' ophthalmopathy.

The gene calls are TRBV4-2 and TRBJ2-7; TRBD2 matches at 7 bases. The CDR3 length is 15 residues. The germline V gene encodes CDR1 LGHNA and CDR2 YNFKEQ. The trim removed 1 base at V and 3 bases at J, leaving 6 bases unmatched. The CDR3 protein is CASSQGGSLNYEQYF. CDR3 coding DNA: TGTGCCAGCAGCCAAGGCGGGAGCTTGAACTACGAGCAGTACTTC.

This clonotype was found a few times. A much larger clone is a single base away; this may be a read error. Here the CDR3 DNA reads TGTGCCAGCAGCTGGGCAGAAGAGACCCAGTACTTC. Translation: CASSWAEETQYF. V usage is TRBV5-1 and J usage is TRBJ2-5; no clear D. Per the germline V gene, CDR1 is SGHRS and CDR2 is YFSETQ. The CDR3 is 12 residues long.

Only a few counts were recorded for this clonotype. The chain links TRBV6-1 to TRBJ2-7, with D unclear. Trimming stripped 3 bases from V and 1 base from J, with 7 bases between. CDR1 and CDR2 (germline): MNHNS, SASEGT. This CDR3 contains 13 residues. CDR3 amino acids: CASSDGSSYEQYF. The CDR3 region has the DNA TGTGCCAGCAGTGATGGCAGTTCCTACGAGCAGTACTTC.